This TCR beta chain emerged from a study of T-cell reconstitution after alpha-beta-depleted transplantation in children. This clonotype was recorded at least ten times. Its antigen is undetermined. Using unique molecular identifiers, the investigators prepared the TCRbeta library. TCRdb re-derived calls from the PCR reads in MiXCR, one entry per CDR3 protein. The repertoire includes about 110,000 distinct CDR3 sequences, about 6.4% of them detected once, and roughly 20% sits in the top ten. Study-wide points: At day 60, the high TCRbeta diversity found in some patients originated from recipient T cells and thymic progenitors that had survived. A year post-transplant, T-cell counts and diversity derived mostly from newly produced T cells. About two months after transplant, alpha-beta T cells reportedly came from several hundred expanded graft clones.

Deletions cut 4 bases from V and 0 bases from J, with 11 bases between. CDR3 size: 15 residues. Germline lookup yields CDR1 LGHNA and CDR2 YNFKEQ. The sequenced sample was PBMCs, mostly from graft donor cells, obtained 360 days after TCRalphabeta/CD19-depleted stem cell transplant. The genes are TRBV4-2 and TRBJ2-3; D call uncertain. This sequence originates from a male patient aged 2 to 10 who had a stem cell transplant for acute lymphoblastic leukemia, so the T cells may come from the graft donor. DNA of the CDR3: TGTGCCAGCAGCCGGGCTCCAAGAAGCACAGATACGCAGTATTTT. Its translation is CASSRAPRSTDTQYF.